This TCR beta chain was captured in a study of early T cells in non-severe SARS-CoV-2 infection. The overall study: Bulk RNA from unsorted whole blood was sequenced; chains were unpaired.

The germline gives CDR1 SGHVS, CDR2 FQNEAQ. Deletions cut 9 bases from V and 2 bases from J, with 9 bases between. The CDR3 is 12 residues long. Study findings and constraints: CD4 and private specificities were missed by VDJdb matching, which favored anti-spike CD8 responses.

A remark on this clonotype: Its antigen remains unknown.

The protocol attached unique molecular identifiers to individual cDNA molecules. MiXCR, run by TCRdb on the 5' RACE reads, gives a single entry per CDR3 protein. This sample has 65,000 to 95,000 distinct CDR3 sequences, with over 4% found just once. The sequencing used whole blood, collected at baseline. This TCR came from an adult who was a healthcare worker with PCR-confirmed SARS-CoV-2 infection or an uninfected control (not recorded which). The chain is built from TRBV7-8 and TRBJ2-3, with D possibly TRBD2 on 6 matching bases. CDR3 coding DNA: TGTGCCAGTGGGGGGTTCACAGATACGCAGTATTTT. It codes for CASGGFTDTQYF.